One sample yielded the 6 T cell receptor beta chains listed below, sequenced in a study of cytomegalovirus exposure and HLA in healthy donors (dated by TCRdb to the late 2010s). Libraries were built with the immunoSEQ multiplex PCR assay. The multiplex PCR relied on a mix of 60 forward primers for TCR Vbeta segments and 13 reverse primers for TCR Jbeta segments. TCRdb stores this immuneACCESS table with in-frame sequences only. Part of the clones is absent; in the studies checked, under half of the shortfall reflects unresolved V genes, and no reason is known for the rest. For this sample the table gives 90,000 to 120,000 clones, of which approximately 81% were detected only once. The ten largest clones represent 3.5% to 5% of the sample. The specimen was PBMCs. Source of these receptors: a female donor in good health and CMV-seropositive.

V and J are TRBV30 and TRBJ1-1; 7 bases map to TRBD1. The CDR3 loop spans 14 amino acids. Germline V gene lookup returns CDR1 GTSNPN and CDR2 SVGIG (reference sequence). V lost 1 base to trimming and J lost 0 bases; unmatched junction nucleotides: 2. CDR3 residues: CAWSEGAMNTEAFF. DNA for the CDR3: TGTGCCTGGAGTGAGGGGGCCATGAACACTGAAGCTTTCTTT.

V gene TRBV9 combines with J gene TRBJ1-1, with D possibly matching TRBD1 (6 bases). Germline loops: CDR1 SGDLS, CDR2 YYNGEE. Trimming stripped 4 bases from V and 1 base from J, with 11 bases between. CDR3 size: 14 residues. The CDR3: CASSQDRTNTEAFF. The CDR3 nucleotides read TGTGCCAGCAGCCAGGACAGAACGAACACTGAAGCTTTCTTT.

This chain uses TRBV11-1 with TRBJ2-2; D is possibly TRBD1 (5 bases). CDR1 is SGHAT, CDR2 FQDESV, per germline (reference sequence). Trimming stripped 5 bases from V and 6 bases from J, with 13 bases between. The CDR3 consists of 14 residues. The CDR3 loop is CASSLQENAGELFF. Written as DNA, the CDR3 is TGTGCCAGCAGCCTACAGGAGAATGCCGGGGAGCTGTTTTTT.

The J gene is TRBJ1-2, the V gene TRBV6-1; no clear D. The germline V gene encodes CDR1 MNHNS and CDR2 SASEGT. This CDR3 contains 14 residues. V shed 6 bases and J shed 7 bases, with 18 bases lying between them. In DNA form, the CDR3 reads TGTGCCAGCAGATTAGCCGGTCCCTTGGCTGGCTACACCTTC. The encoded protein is CASRLAGPLAGYTF.

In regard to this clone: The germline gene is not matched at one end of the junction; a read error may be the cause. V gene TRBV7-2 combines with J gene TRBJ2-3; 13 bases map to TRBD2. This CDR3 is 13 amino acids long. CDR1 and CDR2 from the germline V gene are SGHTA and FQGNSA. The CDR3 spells CASRLAGGSTQYF. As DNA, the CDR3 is TGTGCCAGCAGACTAGCGGGGGGGAGTACGCAATATTTT.

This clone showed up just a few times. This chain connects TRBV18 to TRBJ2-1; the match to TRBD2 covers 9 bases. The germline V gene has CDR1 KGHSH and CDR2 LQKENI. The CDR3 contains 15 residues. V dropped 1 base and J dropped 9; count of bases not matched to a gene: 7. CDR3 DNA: TGTGCCAGCTCACCACTAGCGGGGGCCAGGGTTGAGCAGTTCTTC. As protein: CASSPLAGARVEQFF.